This T cell receptor (beta chain) was identified in a study of cytomegalovirus exposure and HLA in healthy donors. CDR1 is SGHAT, CDR2 FQNNGV, per germline. J was trimmed by 4 bases and V by 5 bases; bases with no gene match: 5. The CDR3 covers 15 residues. Study findings and constraints: High sensitivity and specificity were reportedly achieved when the classifier diagnosed cytomegalovirus status.

This clone was observed a few times. Its antigen is unknown. PCR was performed using 60 Vbeta and 13 Jbeta primers. TCRdb's table, derived via immunoSEQ multiplex PCR, lists solely in-frame clones and lacks some. The sample consists of some 200,000 clones, 70% to 80% of them appearing once. Sequencing used PBMCs. The V gene is TRBV11-2, the J gene TRBJ2-6; 7 bases map to TRBD1. This clonotype originated in a male donor in good health and CMV-seropositive. The CDR3 loop reads CASSTRGTGANVLTF. The CDR3, as DNA: TGTGCCAGCAGCACCAGGGGGACAGGGGCCAACGTCCTGACTTTC.